These 6 T cell receptor beta chains originate from one sample sequenced in a study of T cells in localized non-small cell lung cancer. Sequencing was performed with immunoSEQ multiplex PCR; in TCRdb, only in-frame clones are kept and a portion is missing. Of 50,000 to 70,000 clones in the sample, roughly 81% are singletons; the top ten hold roughly 4.5%. The source material was PBMCs, sampled before any cancer treatment. The source of these receptors is a man aged 35 to 70 with stage II lung adenocarcinoma.

The V and J genes are TRBV5-1 and TRBJ2-1, with 9 bases aligning to TRBD2. The CDR3 consists of 16 residues. The trim removed 0 bases at V and 7 bases at J, leaving 8 bases unmatched. Germline CDR1 is SGHRS and CDR2 is YFSETQ. CDR3 amino acids: CASSLVVSGSFNEQFF. The CDR3 coding sequence is TGCGCCAGCAGCTTGGTTGTTAGCGGGAGTTTTAATGAGCAGTTCTTC.

This clone was seen just once. The chain employs TRBV5-6 and TRBJ2-1; the D gene is possibly TRBD1 (6 bases). Germline loops: CDR1 SGHDT, CDR2 YYEEEE. The ends were cut back, 1 base at V and 0 bases at J, with 8 bases in the middle. The CDR3 is 15 amino acids. The CDR3 loop reads CASSLRQVSYNEQFF. DNA for the CDR3: TGTGCCAGCAGCTTGAGACAGGTCTCCTACAATGAGCAGTTCTTC.

In DNA, the CDR3 is TGTGCCAGCAGCCAAGGATACGAGCAGTACTTC. It translates to CASSQGYEQYF. The chain combines TRBV14 with TRBJ2-7; unclear D gene. Germline V gene lookup returns CDR1 SGHDN and CDR2 FVKESK. The CDR3 sequence is 11 residues long. The V end lost 1 base, the J end lost 4 bases, and 2 bases lay between the germline ends. Using reference TRBV14 and TRBJ2-7 for the parts outside the CDR3, the full variable domain is EAGVTQFPSHSVIEKGQTVTLRCDPISGHDNLYWYRRVMGKEIKFLLHFVKESKQDESGMPNNRFLAERTGGTYSTLKVQPAELEDSGVYFCASSQGYEQYFGPGTRLTVT.

This clone was observed a handful of times. V gene TRBV4-2 combines with J gene TRBJ2-5; D gene uncertain. With 0 bases removed from V and 2 bases from J, the gap between germline ends came to 13 bases. The CDR3 extends over 16 amino acids. Germline values: CDR1 LGHNA, CDR2 YNFKEQ. CDR3 nucleotide sequence: TGTGCCAGCAGCCAAGAATTGGCGGCGCGGCAAGAGACCCAGTACTTC. Its translation: CASSQELAARQETQYF.

The chain joins TRBV2 to TRBJ1-1; a possible D gene is TRBD1 (5 bases). The germline gives CDR1 SNHLY, CDR2 FYNNEI. The V and J ends lost 8 bases and 5 bases respectively, with 12 bases between them. The CDR3 has 12 amino acids. In DNA, the CDR3 is TGTGCCAGCCAGAGGGGAAGGACTGAAGCTTTCTTT. This sequence encodes CASQRGRTEAFF.

The chain links TRBV9 to TRBJ2-1; 7 nucleotides match TRBD1. The germline CDR1 and CDR2 sequences are SGDLS and YYNGEE. This CDR3 is built from 14 residues. The V segment lost 4 bases and the J segment 9 bases; nucleotides outside the gene matches: 10. This CDR3 is CASSPRQGSSEQFF. The CDR3 DNA reads TGTGCCAGCAGCCCCCGACAGGGTTCTAGTGAGCAGTTCTTC.